This T cell receptor (beta chain) was identified during a study of cytomegalovirus exposure and HLA in healthy donors (dated by TCRdb to 2015 to 2018). About the investigation overall: An earlier analysis of approximately 640 of the donors reported more than 250 Gb of sequence data and approximately 110 million unique TCR beta sequences from about 179 million T cells. About 280 gigabases of sequencing data and 70 million to 95 million unique TCR sequences made up an early release that covered over 550 HLA-typed donors. Among the approximately 430 genotyped donors, approximately 81% belonged to the genetic ancestry cluster associated with self-reported Caucasian donors. The study aimed to test whether signatures of past pathogen exposure could be identified by cataloging public T cell receptors. Using immunosequencing, the study profiled T cell repertoires from 500 to 800 subjects and related those repertoires to cytomegalovirus serostatus. Besides the first cohort of some 670 subjects, a separate validation cohort made up of roughly 120 different subjects was used. The study combined high-throughput TCR immunosequencing, statistical association of individual TCRs with disease status, and machine learning to predict cytomegalovirus infection status. A later analysis re-analyzed previously published TCR beta repertoires from 660 or so donors and added high-resolution HLA genotyping to study TCR occurrence patterns. Rather than using new phenotypic data, the later analysis identified candidate immune exposures from TCR beta sequences and from how often those sequences occurred across donors. An earlier analysis of fewer than 750 of the donors used high-throughput TCR beta sequencing to judge whether each TCR beta V gene segment behaved as functional or pseudogenic. Donor age, sex, ethnicity and CMV serostatus were compiled together with the repertoire data. A later genetic analysis used genome-wide SNP genotypes for about 65% of the roughly 670 donors, treating that subset as a discovery cohort. Every discovery cohort repertoire had been produced on one sequencing platform. HLA typing included class I and class II loci at four-digit resolution. The number of donors typed differed by locus, with roughly 629-640 for A, B, C, DRB1 and DQB1, more than 500 for DQA1, 606 for DPA1, and approximately 470 for DPB1. Four or five DR-DQ haplotypes were handled as single units for association and clustering because linkage in the cohort was strong. Among roughly 400 genotyped donors of the cohort, an average of about 240,000 unique TCR beta nucleotide sequences were sequenced per donor, roughly a sixth of them non-productive.

On this clone itself: The antigen this receptor binds is unknown. Per-nucleotide qualities are absent, and no much larger clonotype sits a single base away.

General findings and caveats noted by the study authors: The presence/absence analyses assumed that sequencing depth was roughly uniform across donors, and that assumption may not be true. An earlier analysis of approximately 540 of the donors showed that most TCR beta V segments appeared in productive rearrangements either about 90% or about 30% of the time, which broadly matched IMGT annotations. A few of the identified cytomegalovirus-associated TCR beta chains were confirmed in vitro to be specific for cytomegalovirus antigens. A later analysis found that most CMV-associated TCR beta chains appeared HLA-restricted, with HLA associations seemingly driven largely by CMV exposure. The study gave a list of about 160 TCR beta chains associated with cytomegalovirus. A later analysis found that TCR association rates varied across HLA loci, with DRB1 alleles showing the most associated TCRs and HLA-C alleles the fewest. Correlated functional status among segregating V segments might be attributable to linkage disequilibrium, but an unknown experimental factor could not be ruled out. A group of highly shared sequence variants was considered likely to be a technical artifact of the sequencing pipeline. In a later analysis, several top co-occurrence clusters were reported to appear linked to parvovirus B19, influenza, CMV and Epstein-Barr virus. A later analysis associated 16,951 TCR beta sequences with specific HLA alleles at a false discovery rate of 0.05. Most TCR sequences were observed very rarely across donors, whereas some public TCRs were present in many individuals. Some IMGT-functional V segments, including TRBV6-2 and TRBV6-3, could not be told apart with the 87-base-pair reads, so those segments were excluded. A later genetic analysis associated a missense DCLRE1C variant with V-gene and J-gene trimming of TCR beta chains, and an independent cohort replicated the association. A further reported finding was that TCR beta sequences accurately predicted the HLA-A and HLA-B alleles for most subjects in the first cohort. Compared with the approximately 670-donor mean, donors in an Asian-associated ancestry cluster had fewer N-insertions in productive TCRs, according to a later genetic analysis. Assigning TCR associations to individual alleles was difficult when HLA alleles, especially DR and DQ, strongly co-occurred. It was suggested by the authors that the approach could potentially be generalized to other disease states and immunological phenotypes. The classifier was reported to diagnose cytomegalovirus status with high specificity and sensitivity in both the original and validation cohorts. In a later analysis, HLA-associated TCR beta chains were found to be more clonally expanded and to have lower generation probabilities than equally common non-associated chains. The earlier analysis of approximately 540 of the donors excluded 15 to 20 rarely observed V segments, including chromosome 9 orphons, because counts were too low. Because HLA typing was unavailable for some donors at each locus, only the typed subset was used in association tests. For the cohort, immune exposure information was limited to CMV serostatus. This cohort had only TCR beta chains sequenced, and the lack of alpha or paired-chain data limited which features could be detected.

The cohort was made up of approximately 670 healthy bone marrow donors. Cohort members were all nominally healthy when sampled, although unrecorded immune exposures were likely present. The donor was CMV seropositive and was included in the group of approximately 310 seropositive cohort members. Every donor gave a peripheral blood sample, and the peripheral blood mononuclear cells from that sample were used for TCR beta sequencing. Genomic DNA extraction from the blood cell samples was performed with the Qiagen DNeasy Blood Extraction Kit. Trimming removed 4 bases from V and 0 bases from J, leaving 10 bases between the germline ends. Counted from cysteine to phenylalanine, this CDR3 has 14 amino acids. Only CDR3 DNA is held: 42 bases, read in frame from base 1. Per the germline V gene (reference sequence), GTSNPN is the CDR1 and SVGIG is the CDR2. Libraries were prepared through the immunoSEQ multiplex PCR assay. The multiplex PCR relied on a mix of 60 forward primers for TCR Vbeta segments and 13 reverse primers for TCR Jbeta segments. A multiplex PCR assay on genomic DNA amplified the CDR3 region of rearranged TCR beta genes. Amplified TCR beta libraries were sequenced as 87-base-pair reads on the Illumina HiSeq System. The authors' pipeline ran thus. Across the 700 or so repertoires, a later analysis counted some 81 million unique TCR beta chains, roughly 11 million of which were shared by at least two donors. Raw reads were error-corrected and collapsed into unique sequences by a nearest-neighbor algorithm in which closely related sequences were merged to remove PCR and sequencing errors. V, D and J gene segments were assigned by aligning CDR3 sequences to IMGT reference sequences. For a sequence to be retained, a match of at least six nucleotides was required to both a V gene segment and a J gene segment. A rearrangement counted as productive if the CDR3 had no stop codons and remained in frame with V and J, and every other rearrangement counted as non-productive. Following IMGT convention, CDR3 was defined as the stretch from the second conserved V-encoded cysteine up to the conserved J-encoded phenylalanine. The earlier analysis of about 610 of the donors excluded any sequence lacking an unambiguous match to a single V gene segment. In an earlier analysis of some 590 of the donors, a V segment was called functional when productive rearrangements were above 56.7%, and segregating when the standard deviation between donors exceeded 5%. To diagnose cytomegalovirus status from the catalog of TCR beta chain sequences, a statistical classification framework was built. V and J gene assignment, in a later analysis, came from comparing TCR nucleotide sequences with IMGT/GENE-DB human TR gene sequences. The TCRdist pipeline was used in a later analysis to assign CDR3 sequences and most-parsimonious VDJ recombination scenarios. In a later analysis, every TCR beta chain was defined by the combination of its CDR3 amino acid sequence and its V-gene family, and reads without a unique V-gene family were dropped. As a way to deal with suspected cross-contamination and a sequencing artifact, a later analysis dropped more than 500 nucleotide sequences that were highly shared and had low generation probability. In a later analysis, a clonal expansion index for each public chain was calculated from normalized within-repertoire ranks of inferred template counts. In a later analysis, generation probabilities were computed with a VDJ recombination model fitted to out-of-frame rearrangements, and the resulting probabilities were checked against IGoR. In a later analysis, hypergeometric tests were used to score TCR-TCR, TCR-HLA and TCR-CMV co-occurrence, with a repertoire-size bias correction applied to TCR pairs. False discovery rates were estimated in a later analysis by permuting HLA or CMV assignments 20 times. In a later analysis, co-occurring TCRs were grouped with DBSCAN, and TCRdist sequence similarity was added when clustering was performed within HLA-allele-positive subsets. Co-occurrence clustering excluded repertoires with fewer than 30,000 or more than 120,000 public chains, plus five with anomalous nucleotide sharing. TCRdb provides this immuneACCESS table in a form limited to in-frame rearrangements. Some clones are lacking; in checked studies, under half of them reflect an unresolved V gene, and why the rest are absent is not known. V, J and clone size derive from that table, while D and trimming were established from the DNA sequence. The sample table shows under 300,000 clones, and 84% are seen once. Roughly 2% of the sample goes to the ten largest clones.

What was sequenced was PBMCs. The sequence came from a woman in her thirties or forties in good health and CMV-seropositive. The chain is made from TRBV30 and TRBJ1-3; the D gene identity is not certain. The nucleotides read TGTGCCTGGAACCCCAGTCACTCTGGAAACACCATATATTTT. It translates as CAWNPSHSGNTIYF.